This is a list of T cell receptor beta chains from one sample in a study of T cell responses to AZD1222 COVID-19 vaccine. The assay was immunoSEQ multiplex PCR, and TCRdb's table has in-frame clones only and misses some. The profile shows about 170,000 clones, approximately 88% of them singletons. The specimen comprised peripheral blood, sampled 28 days after the second AZD1222 dose. These receptors were collected from an adult who received the AZD1222 COVID-19 vaccine. Both conserved end residues are part of each CDR3. The order of the fields is clone size, V gene, J gene, D gene, CDR3 DNA, CDR3 protein. A D gene is named only where the DNA matches it firmly. Not all rows give a size; the values are once, few, many and, for expanded clones, a class.

clone_size: -; v_call: TRBV4-3; j_call: TRBJ1-4; d_call: TRBD1; cdr3_nt: TGCGCCAGCAGCCAAACAACAGGGGGCTTGTCTAATGAAAAACTGTTTTTT; cdr3_aa: CASSQTTGGLSNEKLFF
clone_size: -; v_call: TRBV7-8; j_call: TRBJ1-5; d_call: -; cdr3_nt: TGTGCCAGCAGCTACGGGGGGGAACCGCCCCAGCATTTT; cdr3_aa: CASSYGGEPPQHF
clone_size: -; v_call: TRBV10-1; j_call: TRBJ2-1; d_call: -; cdr3_nt: TGCGCCAGCAGACCAAACACTGCCTACAATGAGCAGTTCTTC; cdr3_aa: CASRPNTAYNEQFF
clone_size: -; v_call: TRBV11-2; j_call: TRBJ2-5; d_call: -; cdr3_nt: TGTGCCAGCAGCTTAGATAACCGGGGGGCCGGGACCCAGTACTTC; cdr3_aa: CASSLDNRGAGTQYF
clone_size: -; v_call: TRBV2; j_call: TRBJ1-1; d_call: -; cdr3_nt: TGTGCCAGCAGTGAATGGGAAGGAGCACTAGGCCGGGCTTTCTTT; cdr3_aa: CASSEWEGALGRAFF
clone_size: few; v_call: TRBV2; j_call: TRBJ2-7; d_call: -; cdr3_nt: TGTGCCAGCGGCTTAGATGTAGTCGGCGAGCAGTACTTC; cdr3_aa: CASGLDVVGEQYF
clone_size: -; v_call: TRBV28; j_call: TRBJ1-5; d_call: TRBD1; cdr3_nt: TGTGCCAGCCGACAGGGATCCCGAGGCAATCAGCCCCAGCATTTT; cdr3_aa: CASRQGSRGNQPQHF
clone_size: once; v_call: TRBV9; j_call: TRBJ1-1; d_call: TRBD1; cdr3_nt: TGTGCCAGCAGCTGGGGGACAGACACTGAAGCTTTCTTT; cdr3_aa: CASSWGTDTEAFF
clone_size: few; v_call: TRBV2; j_call: TRBJ2-7; d_call: -; cdr3_nt: TGTGCCACCGGAGCTCCGGGACGGAGGTACGAGCAGTACTTC; cdr3_aa: CATGAPGRRYEQYF
clone_size: -; v_call: TRBV18; j_call: TRBJ2-7; d_call: TRBD1; cdr3_nt: TGTGCCAGCTCGCCGGGACAGGTGCTCTACGAGCAGTACTTC; cdr3_aa: CASSPGQVLYEQYF
clone_size: -; v_call: TRBV6-2/TRBV6-3; j_call: TRBJ1-1; d_call: TRBD1; cdr3_nt: TGTGCCAGCAGTTCACGAGAAATGCGACAGGGTAATACTGAAGCTTTCTTT; cdr3_aa: CASSSREMRQGNTEAFF
clone_size: -; v_call: TRBV7-6; j_call: TRBJ1-2; d_call: TRBD1; cdr3_nt: TGTGCCAGCAGCTTAGATTTAGGGAGGGGGCTCTATGGCTACACCTTC; cdr3_aa: CASSLDLGRGLYGYTF
clone_size: few; v_call: TRBV6-2/TRBV6-3; j_call: TRBJ1-1; d_call: -; cdr3_nt: TGTGCCAGCAGTACTACCGAAGCTTTCTTT; cdr3_aa: CASSTTEAFF
clone_size: -; v_call: TRBV18; j_call: TRBJ2-7; d_call: TRBD2; cdr3_nt: TGTGCCAGCTCACCTAGGACTAGCGGGGGGTTTTACGAGCAGTACTTC; cdr3_aa: CASSPRTSGGFYEQYF
clone_size: -; v_call: TRBV10-1; j_call: TRBJ1-2; d_call: -; cdr3_nt: TGCGCCAGCAGCCCAGACCCCGTCTATGGCTACACCTTC; cdr3_aa: CASSPDPVYGYTF
clone_size: -; v_call: TRBV10-3; j_call: TRBJ1-3; d_call: -; cdr3_nt: TGTGCCATCAGAGACTTCAGGCCAAACTCTGGAAACACCATATATTTT; cdr3_aa: CAIRDFRPNSGNTIYF
clone_size: few; v_call: TRBV6-1; j_call: TRBJ1-1; d_call: TRBD1; cdr3_nt: TGTGCCAGCCGTGGCATATTGGGACAGGGGGCGCGTAACGCTTTCTTT; cdr3_aa: CASRGILGQGARNAFF
clone_size: few; v_call: TRBV4-3; j_call: TRBJ1-4; d_call: TRBD1; cdr3_nt: TGCGCCAGCAGCCAAGAGACAGGGGTCCTGCCCGGCGAAAAACTGTTTTTT; cdr3_aa: CASSQETGVLPGEKLFF
clone_size: once; v_call: TRBV12-5; j_call: TRBJ1-2; d_call: -; cdr3_nt: TGTGCTAGTGGTCTACCGCTGGTTGAGGGCTACACCTTC; cdr3_aa: CASGLPLVEGYTF
clone_size: -; v_call: TRBV9; j_call: TRBJ2-5; d_call: TRBD2; cdr3_nt: TGTGCCAGCAATCCTAGCGGGCGCTCGAAGACCCAGTACTTC; cdr3_aa: CASNPSGRSKTQYF
clone_size: -; v_call: TRBV7-2; j_call: TRBJ1-3; d_call: -; cdr3_nt: TGTGCCAGCAGCTTAGACGGGGCAGTTTCTGGAAACACCATATATTTT; cdr3_aa: CASSLDGAVSGNTIYF
clone_size: -; v_call: TRBV14; j_call: TRBJ2-2; d_call: -; cdr3_nt: TGTGCCAGCAGCCAAATCCGGCACCGAGGCGGGGAGCTGTTTTTT; cdr3_aa: CASSQIRHRGGELFF
clone_size: -; v_call: TRBV6-2/TRBV6-3; j_call: TRBJ2-6; d_call: -; cdr3_nt: TGTGCCAGCAGTTACGGGGGCTCTGGGGCCAACGTCCTGACTTTC; cdr3_aa: CASSYGGSGANVLTF
clone_size: -; v_call: TRBV20-1; j_call: TRBJ1-1; d_call: -; cdr3_nt: TGCAGTGCTAGTAAGGGCCCGCGCACCTACTTAAAAGCTTTCTTT; cdr3_aa: CSASKGPRTYLKAFF
clone_size: -; v_call: TRBV29-1; j_call: TRBJ2-7; d_call: -; cdr3_nt: TGCAGCGTTGAAACAAAAGATGGACACCCCGGGGAGCAGTACTTC; cdr3_aa: CSVETKDGHPGEQYF
clone_size: -; v_call: TRBV19; j_call: TRBJ1-1; d_call: -; cdr3_nt: TGTGCCAGTAGTAAGGCGGCCTGGAGGGCTTTCTTT; cdr3_aa: CASSKAAWRAFF
clone_size: -; v_call: TRBV18; j_call: TRBJ1-3; d_call: TRBD1; cdr3_nt: TGTGCCAGCTCACTAGCGACAGGGGAGACTGGAAACACCATATATTTT; cdr3_aa: CASSLATGETGNTIYF
clone_size: -; v_call: TRBV12-3/TRBV12-4; j_call: TRBJ1-2; d_call: -; cdr3_nt: TGTGCCAGCAGACGGGACACATACTATGGCTACACCTTC; cdr3_aa: CASRRDTYYGYTF
clone_size: -; v_call: TRBV7-8; j_call: TRBJ1-1; d_call: TRBD1; cdr3_nt: TGTGCCAGCAGCCCAGGGGGCGCCGGTGTGGACACTGAAGCTTTCTTT; cdr3_aa: CASSPGGAGVDTEAFF
clone_size: -; v_call: TRBV5-1; j_call: TRBJ1-5; d_call: -; cdr3_nt: TGCGCCAGCAGCCCGGGGGCAGATAGCAATCAGCCCCAGCATTTT; cdr3_aa: CASSPGADSNQPQHF
clone_size: -; v_call: TRBV7-9; j_call: TRBJ2-6; d_call: -; cdr3_nt: TGTGCCAGCAGCTTATTTTCAGGGACATTCTCTGGGGCCAACGTCCTGACTTTC; cdr3_aa: CASSLFSGTFSGANVLTF
clone_size: -; v_call: TRBV7-6; j_call: TRBJ2-1; d_call: -; cdr3_nt: TGTGCCAGCAGCTTTCGCGGGGGCGGTTCCTACAATGAGCAGTTCTTC; cdr3_aa: CASSFRGGGSYNEQFF
clone_size: -; v_call: TRBV11-2; j_call: TRBJ2-3; d_call: TRBD2; cdr3_nt: TGTGCCAGCAGCTTAGATCGAGGTAGCGGGGGCACAGATACGCAGTATTTT; cdr3_aa: CASSLDRGSGGTDTQYF
clone_size: -; v_call: TRBV2; j_call: TRBJ2-5; d_call: -; cdr3_nt: TGTGCCAGCAAGTGGGGGGGCACCATCCAAGAGACCCAGTACTTC; cdr3_aa: CASKWGGTIQETQYF
clone_size: -; v_call: TRBV19; j_call: TRBJ2-3; d_call: TRBD2; cdr3_nt: TGTGCCAGTAGTAGCACGGGAGGGCCAGATACGCAGTATTTT; cdr3_aa: CASSSTGGPDTQYF